The source of this T cell receptor (beta chain) is a study of Graves' ophthalmopathy and Graves' hyperthyroidism (dated by TCRdb to 2016 to 2018). Turning to the overall study: Hyperthyroidism was defined as stable when no progression to ophthalmopathy occurred within 18 months of follow-up. To tell Graves' ophthalmopathy apart from Graves' hyperthyroidism, and to predict which patients would progress to ophthalmopathy, the study relied on TCR beta repertoire signatures. In total, under 150 blood samples were TCR-sequenced: 43 ophthalmopathy, some 72 hyperthyroidism and some 17 hyperthyroidism-to-ophthalmopathy patients. A discovery set of 100 patients (43 ophthalmopathy, 55 to 60 stable hyperthyroidism) was enrolled to explore V-J signatures distinguishing ophthalmopathy from hyperthyroidism. An independent validation cohort was composed of around 19 hyperthyroidism patients and around 16 patients who later progressed from hyperthyroidism to ophthalmopathy. In more than five hyperthyroidism patients, the T-cell repertoires found in thyroid tissue were compared with those found in blood. Following sample collection, hyperthyroidism patients were given methimazole at a starting dose of 30 mg daily, and ophthalmopathy patients were given high-dose intravenous methylprednisolone. The research as a whole found: Most expanded thyroid clonotypes with a frequency above 0.001 also appeared in blood, which suggests that blood repertoires may reflect the immune response in the thyroid. No statistical method was used to set the sample size in advance, and the investigators knew which group each participant was assigned to. In validation, the model predicted ophthalmopathy progression with 70.59% sensitivity and 72.22% specificity; 12 predicted patients were CT-confirmed with GO in a median of approximately 6.5 months. In cross-validation, the 13-signature model distinguished ophthalmopathy from stable hyperthyroidism with approximately 90% sensitivity and roughly 81% specificity, and in the test set the corresponding values were around 78% and 73%.

V lost 6 bases and J lost 9 bases; the stretch between them is 17 bases long. Spanning cysteine to phenylalanine, the CDR3 consists of 14 amino acids. The sequence is cut down to CDR3 DNA, 42 bases in frame from base 1. For repertoire sequencing, the TCR beta CDR3 regions were amplified from RNA transcripts. A first-round RT-PCR used HTBI primers with the Qiagen OneStep RT-PCR kit, followed by a second-round multiplex PCR, size selection and purification. Sequencing of the libraries was carried out on an Illumina HiSeq2000 in paired-end mode with 100 bp reads. On the study's bioinformatics: SOAPnuke was used to process the reads, throwing out any read that had adapters, had uncalled bases, had a mean Phred below 15, or lacked an exact constant-primer or identifier match. COPE v1.2.5 was used to merge the high-quality paired reads. Clonotypes were defined as unique nucleotide sequences and were aligned to IMGT TRB V, D and J references using MiTCR v1.1. Only V-J combinations with frequency above 0.0001 were analysed, covering over 98% of repertoires. For each V-J combination, a TCR clonal expansion and chaos score was defined as the ratio of F50 clonal expansion to chaos observed in the TCRdist matrix. Features were reduced by Welch's t-statistics and random forest to around 13 V-J combinations, which fed a naive Bayes classifier. The similarity between thyroid and blood repertoires was quantified using the Morisita-Horn index. Using fastp at Q25 and MiXCR, TCRdb reprocessed the public reads and kept productive beta chains. Rows are combined by CDR3 protein, so each entry shows the most common genes and DNA. These V and J calls rely on TCRdb rather than the paper's analysis. The table for this sample lists about 1.1 million distinct CDR3 sequences; about 40% of them were counted only once. Roughly 10% of the sample is held by the ten biggest clonotypes.

The hyperthyroidism patients were 18 to 65 years old and newly diagnosed, with a disease duration of less than 2 months. Patients with other autoimmune diseases, uncontrolled infections, pregnancy or lactation were excluded from the study. Clinical symptoms, serum thyroxine, TRAb, thyroid ultrasound and orbital computed tomography were used for diagnosis. Total RNA was extracted with Trizol reagent and quality-checked on an Agilent 2100 Bioanalyzer. This clonotype turned up a few times. Its antigen is still unknown. There are no base qualities to consult, and no much larger clone falls within one base.

Specimen: peripheral blood or thyroid tissue (not recorded which). This clonotype was sampled from an adult man with Graves' hyperthyroidism. The chain employs TRBV12-3 or TRBV12-4 and TRBJ2-2; too little of a D gene remains to name it. CDR3 region: CASRSAKDGRELFF. The bases read TGTGCCAGCAGGTCGGCCAAGGACGGTAGGGAGCTGTTTTTT.